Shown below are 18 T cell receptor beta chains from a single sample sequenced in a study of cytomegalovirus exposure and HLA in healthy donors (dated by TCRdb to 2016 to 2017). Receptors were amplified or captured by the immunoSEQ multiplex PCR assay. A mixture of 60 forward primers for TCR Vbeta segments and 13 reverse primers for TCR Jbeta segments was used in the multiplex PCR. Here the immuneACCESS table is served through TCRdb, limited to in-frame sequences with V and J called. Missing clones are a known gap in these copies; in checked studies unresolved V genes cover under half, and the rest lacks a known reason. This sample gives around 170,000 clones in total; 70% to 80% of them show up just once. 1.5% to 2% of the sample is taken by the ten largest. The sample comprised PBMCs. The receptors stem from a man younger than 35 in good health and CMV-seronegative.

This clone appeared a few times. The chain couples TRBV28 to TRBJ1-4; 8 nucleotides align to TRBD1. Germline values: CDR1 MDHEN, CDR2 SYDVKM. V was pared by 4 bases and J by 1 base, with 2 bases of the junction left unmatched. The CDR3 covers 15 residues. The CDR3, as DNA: TGTGCCAGCAGTTGGGACAGGAGAACTAATGAAAAACTGTTTTTT. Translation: CASSWDRRTNEKLFF.

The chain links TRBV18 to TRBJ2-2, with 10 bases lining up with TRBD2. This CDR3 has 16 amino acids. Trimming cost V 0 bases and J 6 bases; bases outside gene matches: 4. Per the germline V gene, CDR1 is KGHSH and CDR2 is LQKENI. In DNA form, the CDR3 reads TGTGCCAGCTCACCACCGTTAGCGGGGGGATCCGGGGAGCTGTTTTTT. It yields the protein CASSPPLAGGSGELFF.

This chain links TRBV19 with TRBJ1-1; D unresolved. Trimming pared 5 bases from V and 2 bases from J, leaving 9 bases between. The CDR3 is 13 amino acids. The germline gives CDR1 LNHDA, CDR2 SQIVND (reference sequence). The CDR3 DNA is TGTGCCAGTAGTTGGGCCCTCAACACTGAAGCTTTCTTT. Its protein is CASSWALNTEAFF.

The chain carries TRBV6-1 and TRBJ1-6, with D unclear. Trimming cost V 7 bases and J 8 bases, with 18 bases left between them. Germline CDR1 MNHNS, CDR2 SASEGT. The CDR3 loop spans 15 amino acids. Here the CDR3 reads CASTRFAPRDSPLHF. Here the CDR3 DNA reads TGTGCCAGCACCCGATTCGCCCCACGGGATTCACCCCTCCACTTT.

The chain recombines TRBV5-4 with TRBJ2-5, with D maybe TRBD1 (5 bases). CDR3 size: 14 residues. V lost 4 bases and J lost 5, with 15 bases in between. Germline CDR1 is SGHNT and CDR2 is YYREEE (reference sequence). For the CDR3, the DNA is TGTGCCAGCAGCGGCGACAGTCTTTACGAGACCCAGTACTTC. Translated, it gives CASSGDSLYETQYF.

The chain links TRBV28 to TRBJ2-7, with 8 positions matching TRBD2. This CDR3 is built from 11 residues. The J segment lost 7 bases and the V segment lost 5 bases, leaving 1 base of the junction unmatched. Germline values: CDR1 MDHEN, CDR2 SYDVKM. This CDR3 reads CASSPGGEQYF. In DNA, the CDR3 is TGTGCCAGCAGTCCGGGGGGGGAGCAGTACTTC.

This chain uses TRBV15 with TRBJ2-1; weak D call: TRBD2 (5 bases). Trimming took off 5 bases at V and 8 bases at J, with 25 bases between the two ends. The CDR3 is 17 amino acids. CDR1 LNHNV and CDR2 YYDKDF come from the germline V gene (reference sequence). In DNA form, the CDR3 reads TGTGCCACCAGCCCAGTCTTTGGGGAGAAGGGCGGCGATGAGCAGTTCTTC. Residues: CATSPVFGEKGGDEQFF.

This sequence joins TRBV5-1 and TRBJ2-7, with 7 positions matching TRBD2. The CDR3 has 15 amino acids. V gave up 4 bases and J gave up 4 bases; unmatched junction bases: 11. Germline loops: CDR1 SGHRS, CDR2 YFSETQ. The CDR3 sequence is CASSPGRGWEYEQYF. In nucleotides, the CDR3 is TGCGCCAGCAGCCCCGGGCGGGGGTGGGAGTACGAGCAGTACTTC.

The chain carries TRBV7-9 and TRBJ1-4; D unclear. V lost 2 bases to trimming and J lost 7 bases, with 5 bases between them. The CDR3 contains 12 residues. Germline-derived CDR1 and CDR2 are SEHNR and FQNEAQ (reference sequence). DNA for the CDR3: TGTGCCAGCAGCTTACCTTCTGAAAAACTGTTTTTT. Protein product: CASSLPSEKLFF.

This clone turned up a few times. The CDR3 sequence: CSASRQPQHF. The DNA for the CDR3 is TGCAGTGCTAGTCGGCAGCCCCAGCATTTT. The gene calls are TRBV20-1 and TRBJ1-5; D uncertain. CDR1 is DFQATT, CDR2 SNEGSKA, per germline (reference sequence). CDR3 length: 10 residues. Trimming shortened V by 3 bases and J by 7 bases, and 4 bases separated the two germline ends.

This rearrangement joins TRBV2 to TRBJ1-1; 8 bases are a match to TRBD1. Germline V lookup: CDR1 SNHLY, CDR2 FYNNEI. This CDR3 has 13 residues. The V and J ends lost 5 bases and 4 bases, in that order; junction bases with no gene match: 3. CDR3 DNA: TGTGCCAGCAGTCGGACAGGGCCCACTGAAGCTTTCTTT. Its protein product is CASSRTGPTEAFF. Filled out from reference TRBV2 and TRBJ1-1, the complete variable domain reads EPEVTQTPSHQVTQMGQEVILRCVPISNHLYFYWYRQILGQKVEFLVSFYNNEISEKSEIFDDQFSVERPDGSNFTLKIRSTKLEDSAMYFCASSRTGPTEAFFGQGTRLTVV.

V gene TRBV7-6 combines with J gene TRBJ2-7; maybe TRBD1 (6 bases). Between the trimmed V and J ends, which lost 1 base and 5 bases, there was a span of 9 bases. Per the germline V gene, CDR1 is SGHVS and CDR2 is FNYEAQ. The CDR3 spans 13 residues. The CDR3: CASSLGGLDEQYF. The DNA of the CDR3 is TGTGCCAGCAGCTTAGGGGGGCTCGACGAGCAGTACTTC. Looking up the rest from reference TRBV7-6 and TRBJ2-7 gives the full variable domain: GAGVSQSPRYKVTKRGQDVALRCDPISGHVSLYWYRQALGQGPEFLTYFNYEAQQDKSGLPNDRFSAERPEGSISTLTIQRTEQRDSAMYRCASSLGGLDEQYFGPGTRLTVT.

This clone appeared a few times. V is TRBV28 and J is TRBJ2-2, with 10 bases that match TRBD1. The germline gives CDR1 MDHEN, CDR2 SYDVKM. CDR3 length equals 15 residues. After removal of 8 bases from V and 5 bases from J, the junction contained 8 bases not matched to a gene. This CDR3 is CASHDRGRGTGELFF. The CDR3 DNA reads TGTGCCAGCCACGACAGGGGGCGAGGGACCGGGGAGCTGTTTTTT.

CDR3 sequence reads: CASSPGLAAVYEQYF. The CDR3 DNA reads TGTGCCAGCAGCCCTGGACTAGCAGCCGTCTACGAGCAGTACTTC. V usage is TRBV11-1 and J usage is TRBJ2-7; the match to TRBD2 covers 8 bases. Germline V gene sequence: CDR1 SGHAT, CDR2 FQDESV (reference sequence). The CDR3 sequence is 15 residues long. Trimming took 5 bases from V and 3 from J; bases not matched to a gene: 9.

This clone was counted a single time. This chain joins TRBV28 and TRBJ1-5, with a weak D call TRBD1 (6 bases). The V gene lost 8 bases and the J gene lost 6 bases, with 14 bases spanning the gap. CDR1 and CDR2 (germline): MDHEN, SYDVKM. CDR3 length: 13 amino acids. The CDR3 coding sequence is TGTGCCAGCTACTTCCAGGGGAGTCAGCCCCAGCATTTT. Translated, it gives CASYFQGSQPQHF.

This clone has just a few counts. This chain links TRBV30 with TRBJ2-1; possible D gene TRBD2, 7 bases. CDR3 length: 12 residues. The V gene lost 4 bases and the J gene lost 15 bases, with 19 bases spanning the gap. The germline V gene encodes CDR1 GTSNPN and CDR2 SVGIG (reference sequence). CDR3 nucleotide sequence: TGTGCCTGGACGCGGGGGCCACCGTCTCCGTTCTTC. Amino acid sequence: CAWTRGPPSPFF.

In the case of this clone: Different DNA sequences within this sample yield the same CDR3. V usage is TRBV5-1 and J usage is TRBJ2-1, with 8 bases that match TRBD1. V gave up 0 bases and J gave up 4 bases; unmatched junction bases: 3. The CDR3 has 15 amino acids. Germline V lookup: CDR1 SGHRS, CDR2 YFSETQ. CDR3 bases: TGCGCCAGCAGCTTGGGACAGGGGAAATACAATGAGCAGTTCTTC. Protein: CASSLGQGKYNEQFF.

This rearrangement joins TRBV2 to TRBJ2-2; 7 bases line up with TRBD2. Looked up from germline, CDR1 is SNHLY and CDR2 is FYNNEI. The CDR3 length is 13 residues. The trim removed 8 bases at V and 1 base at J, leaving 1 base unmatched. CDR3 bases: TGTGCCAGCGCTAGCGGGAACACCGGGGAGCTGTTTTTT. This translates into CASASGNTGELFF. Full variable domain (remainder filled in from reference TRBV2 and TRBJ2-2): EPEVTQTPSHQVTQMGQEVILRCVPISNHLYFYWYRQILGQKVEFLVSFYNNEISEKSEIFDDQFSVERPDGSNFTLKIRSTKLEDSAMYFCASASGNTGELFFGEGSRLTVL.